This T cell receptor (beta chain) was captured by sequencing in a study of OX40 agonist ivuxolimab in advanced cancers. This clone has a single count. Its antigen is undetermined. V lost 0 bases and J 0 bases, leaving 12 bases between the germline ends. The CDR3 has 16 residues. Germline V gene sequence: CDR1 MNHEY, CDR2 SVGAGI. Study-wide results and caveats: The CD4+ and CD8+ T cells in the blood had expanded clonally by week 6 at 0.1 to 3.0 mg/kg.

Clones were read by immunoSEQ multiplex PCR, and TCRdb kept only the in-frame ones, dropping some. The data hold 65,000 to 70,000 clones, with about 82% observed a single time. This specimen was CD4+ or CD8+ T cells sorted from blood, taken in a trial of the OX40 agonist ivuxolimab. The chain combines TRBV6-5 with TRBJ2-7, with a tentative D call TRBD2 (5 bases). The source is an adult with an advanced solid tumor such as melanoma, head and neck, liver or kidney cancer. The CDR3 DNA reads TGTGCCAGCAGTTACTCGGTCGGGGAGTTCTCCTACGAGCAGTACTTC. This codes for CASSYSVGEFSYEQYF.